The 2 T cell receptor beta chains given below trace back to one sample, sequenced in a study of T cell changes during pregnancy in multiple sclerosis. Sequencing was performed with immunoSEQ multiplex PCR; in TCRdb, only in-frame clones are kept and a portion is missing. The data hold tens of thousands of clones, with 93% observed a single time. Material: peripheral blood, obtained after pregnancy. The receptor source for this set is a female donor with multiple sclerosis, enrolled in a pregnancy study.

V and J are TRBV15 and TRBJ2-4; unclear D gene. CDR1 is LNHNV, CDR2 YYDKDF, per germline (reference sequence). The CDR3 has 13 residues. The V end was cut by 0 bases, the J end by 8 bases, with 8 bases between. The CDR3 region is CATSRDSVDIQYF. The CDR3 coding sequence is TGTGCCACCAGCAGAGACAGCGTCGACATTCAGTACTTC. The full variable domain, in which reference TRBV15 and TRBJ2-4 provide the parts outside the CDR3, is DAMVIQNPRYQVTQFGKPVTLSCSQTLNHNVMYWYQQKSSQAPKLLFHYYDKDFNNEADTPDNFQSRRPNTSFCFLDIRSPGLGDTAMYLCATSRDSVDIQYFGAGTRLSVL.

V gene TRBV19 combines with J gene TRBJ2-7; 10 bases agree with TRBD2. With 6 bases clipped from V and 4 bases from J, the junction kept 9 bases outside the gene matches. Per germline, CDR1 LNHDA and CDR2 SQIVND (reference sequence). The CDR3 runs to 15 residues. The CDR3 is CASRSSGSVRYEQYF. For the CDR3, the DNA is TGTGCCAGTAGATCTAGCGGGAGTGTGCGTTACGAGCAGTACTTC.